The 19 T cell receptor beta chains listed next were all sequenced from one sample in a study of CD8 T cells in ankylosing spondylitis. TCRdb re-analysed the 5' RACE reads in MiXCR, keeping a single row per CDR3 protein. The table has some 240,000 distinct CDR3 sequences, under 30% seen once. Sequenced input: blood, either unsorted or a sorted T cell fraction (not recorded which). Source of these receptors: a male donor with ankylosing spondylitis or in good health (not recorded which).

This clonotype has only a few counts. The rearrangement uses TRBV12-3 or TRBV12-4 and TRBJ2-7; D remains ambiguous. Trimming removed 5 bases at V and 2 bases at J, with 10 bases between. There are 13 residues in the CDR3. The CDR3: CASSEDGPYEQYF. CDR3 DNA: TGTGCCAGCAGTGAGGACGGTCCCTACGAGCAGTACTTC.

V gene TRBV5-1 combines with J gene TRBJ2-3; 10 bases map to TRBD2. The CDR3 extends over 16 amino acids. The germline gives CDR1 SGHRS, CDR2 YFSETQ. The trim removed 4 bases at V and 1 base at J, leaving 6 bases unmatched. CDR3 amino acids: CASSTLAGGGTDTQYF. The CDR3 nucleotides are TGCGCCAGCAGCACCTTAGCGGGGGGCGGCACAGATACGCAGTATTTT.

The chain recombines TRBV27 with TRBJ2-3; D remains unclear. The germline V gene has CDR1 MNHEY and CDR2 SMNVEV (reference sequence). The length of the CDR3 is 14 residues. V was pared by 8 bases and J by 9 bases, with 21 bases between. For the CDR3, the DNA is TGTGCCAGCGGATGGTTAGAATTTCCATACACGCAGTATTTT. Amino acid sequence: CASGWLEFPYTQYF.

This clonotype came up many times. The chain recombines TRBV20-1 with TRBJ2-7; 9 nucleotides agree with TRBD2. Germline trimming cut 1 base from V and 2 bases from J; bases unmatched to any gene: 6. This CDR3 has 15 residues. The V gene's germline CDR1 is DFQATT and CDR2 SNEGSKA (reference sequence). The CDR3 protein is CSARVGGGGAYEQYF. The CDR3 DNA sequence: TGCAGTGCTAGAGTTGGTGGCGGGGGGGCCTACGAGCAGTACTTC.

This clonotype showed up many times. The chain has TRBV10-2 and TRBJ2-3; 8 nucleotides align to TRBD2. The CDR3 extends over 14 amino acids. Germline V gene sequence: CDR1 WSHSY, CDR2 SAAADI. Trimming took 5 bases from V and 4 from J; bases not matched to a gene: 5. CDR3 nucleotide sequence: TGCGCCAGCAGTCGGGGGGGAGTGCCAGATACGCAGTATTTT. This encodes CASSRGGVPDTQYF.

The chain recombines TRBV20-1 with TRBJ2-4, with 7 bases that match TRBD2. The V segment lost 0 bases and the J segment 7 bases; nucleotides outside the gene matches: 9. Germline V gives CDR1 DFQATT, CDR2 SNEGSKA (reference sequence). The CDR3 spans 15 residues. The CDR3 here is CSARDLGGVGNIQYF. CDR3 DNA: TGCAGTGCTAGAGATTTGGGGGGGGTTGGGAACATTCAGTACTTC.

The chain carries TRBV28 and TRBJ1-2, with 7 bases matching TRBD1. This CDR3 is 14 amino acids long. After removal of 8 bases from V and 0 bases from J, the junction contained 6 bases not matched to a gene. Germline CDR1 reads MDHEN; CDR2 reads SYDVKM. The CDR3 region has the DNA TGTGCCAGCGGCTGGACAGGAGCTAACTATGGCTACACCTTC. Translation: CASGWTGANYGYTF.

Only a few counts were recorded for this clonotype. J is TRBJ2-7 and V is TRBV4-1, with unresolved D. The CDR3 extends over 14 amino acids. Germline loops: CDR1 MGHRA, CDR2 YSYEKL. V lost 4 bases, J lost 3 bases, and 13 bases lay in between. CDR3 protein: CASSLDGRNYEQYF. The CDR3 DNA reads TGCGCCAGCAGCCTCGATGGGCGGAACTACGAGCAGTACTTC.

The chain employs TRBV20-1 and TRBJ2-7; 7 nucleotides line up with TRBD2. The CDR3 totals 12 residues. Germline assignment: CDR1 DFQATT and CDR2 SNEGSKA (reference sequence). The CDR3 region has the DNA TGCAGCGGGGGGACCGGGCGACGGGAGCAGTACTTC. It yields the protein CSGGTGRREQYF.

At least ten counts were recorded for this clonotype. V is TRBV4-1 and J is TRBJ1-2, with a tentative D call TRBD1 (5 bases). CDR3 size: 13 residues. Germline CDR1 MGHRA, CDR2 YSYEKL. V lost 1 base, J lost 5 bases, and 8 bases lay in between. The CDR3 is CASSQGRAYGYTF. The CDR3 DNA reads as TGCGCCAGCAGCCAAGGCAGGGCTTATGGCTACACCTTC.

With respect to this clonotype: A read error may account for a junction end that differs from germline. V usage is TRBV7-2 and J usage is TRBJ1-2; no firm D call. Germline assignment: CDR1 SGHTA and CDR2 FQGNSA. The CDR3 runs 14 residues. CDR3 in amino acids: CASSLANGPYGYTF. CDR3 coding DNA: TGTGCCAGCAGCTTAGCTAACGGACCCTATGGCTATACCTTC.

This clonotype was observed a single time. A much larger clone differs from this one at a single base, so this may be a read error. Since the CDR3 does not end with the conserved phenylalanine or tryptophan, this likely comes from a read error. The chain couples TRBV2 to TRBJ2-3, with 7 bases aligning to TRBD1. CDR1 SNHLY and CDR2 FYNNEI come from the germline V gene. With V trimmed by 5 bases and J by 5 bases, 7 bases remained unmatched. This CDR3 is 14 amino acids long. CDR3 coding DNA: TGTGCCAGCAGTCCCCGGACAGGCGGAGATACGCAGTATTAT. Translated: CASSPRTGGDTQYY.

This clonotype has a count of ten or more. The chain is built from TRBV20-1 and TRBJ1-1; maybe TRBD1 (5 bases). Deletions cut 6 bases from V and 4 bases from J, with 18 bases between. This CDR3 spans 14 amino acids. From germline, CDR1 is DFQATT and CDR2 SNEGSKA (reference sequence). The CDR3 loop reads CSAPLRSGRTEAFF. In DNA, the CDR3 is TGCAGTGCCCCCCTTAGATCGGGGCGCACTGAAGCTTTCTTT.

This clonotype was counted ten times or more. The chain is built from TRBV7-8 and TRBJ2-2; D is uncertain. Trimming removed 2 bases at V and 4 bases at J, with 11 bases between. The CDR3 totals 15 residues. Germline loops: CDR1 SGHVS, CDR2 FQNEAQ. CDR3 bases: TGTGCCAGCAGCTTATTACGTGTCGGCACCGGGGAGCTGTTTTTT. Encoded protein: CASSLLRVGTGELFF.

The chain employs TRBV12-3 or TRBV12-4 and TRBJ2-1; no clear D. This CDR3 has 13 residues. With 4 bases removed from V and 5 bases from J, the gap between germline ends came to 9 bases. CDR3 loop: CASSYRRDNEQFF. The CDR3 bases are TGTGCCAGCAGTTATCGCCGTGACAATGAGCAGTTCTTC.

The rearrangement joins TRBV6-1 to TRBJ2-3, with unresolved D. This CDR3 has 12 residues. V was pared by 2 bases and J by 9 bases, with 9 bases between. Germline assignment: CDR1 MNHNS and CDR2 SASEGT. CDR3 sequence reads: CASSERLGTQYF. The CDR3 bases are TGTGCCAGCAGTGAACGGTTGGGAACGCAGTATTTT.

The chain employs TRBV4-1 and TRBJ2-5; the match to TRBD2 covers 14 bases. In germline, CDR1 is MGHRA, CDR2 YSYEKL. The CDR3 sequence is 18 residues long. The V gene end was trimmed by 4 bases and the J gene end by 5 bases; junction bases not matched to a gene: 12. CDR3 residues: CASSPGLAGASSGETQYF. The CDR3 DNA is TGCGCCAGCAGCCCGGGACTAGCGGGGGCCTCTTCTGGTGAGACCCAGTACTTC.

This clonotype was recorded many times. The chain joins TRBV7-2 to TRBJ2-3; 8 nucleotides align to TRBD2. The CDR3 runs 16 residues. V shed 0 bases, J shed 0 bases, and the junction held 2 bases outside the gene matches. The germline V gene has CDR1 SGHTA and CDR2 FQGNSA. Written as DNA, the CDR3 is TGTGCCAGCAGCTTAGCGGGGACTAGGAGCACAGATACGCAGTATTTT. It encodes CASSLAGTRSTDTQYF.

This clonotype has at least ten counts. The chain joins TRBV25-1 to TRBJ1-6; a weak D match, TRBD1 (6 bases). The CDR3 has 15 amino acids. The V gene lost 6 bases and the J gene lost 4 bases, with 13 bases spanning the gap. Germline CDR1 and CDR2: MGHDK and SYGVNS. The CDR3, as DNA: TGTGCCAGCAGGCCGAGAGGACAGTATAATTCACCCCTCCACTTT. It yields the protein CASRPRGQYNSPLHF.